Listed here is a single T cell receptor (beta chain). Antigen: not known. Here immunoSEQ multiplex PCR was the method, and the copy in TCRdb shows in-frame clones only, minus some. The table records around 1.6 million clones, approximately 98% of them present only once. The data originate from a study of shared clonotypes between healthy human individuals. Trimming removed 7 bases from V and 0 bases from J, with 26 bases in between. Germline V gives CDR1 SGHVS, CDR2 FQNEAQ. CDR3 length equals 19 residues. Study conclusions and caveats: Estimated richness was generally greater in naive than memory subsets. Clonotypes shared by all four donors outscored non-shared clonotypes in generation probability.

Division of CD4+ cells produced a CD45RA+ naive subset and a CD45RA-negative memory subset. Sequenced: naive CD4+ T cells sorted from blood. Subset in this sample: CD45RA+ positively selected. J is TRBJ2-3 and V is TRBV7-8; no clear D. This sequence originates from a young man in good health. The CDR3 sequence: CASKRTESILSTSTDTQYF. CDR3 DNA: TGTGCCAGCAAACGGACGGAATCGATCTTATCTACTAGCACAGATACGCAGTATTTT.